This is a list of T cell receptor beta chains from one sample in a study of cytomegalovirus exposure and HLA in healthy donors. Here immunoSEQ multiplex PCR was the method, and the copy in TCRdb shows in-frame clones only, minus some. The sample has 100,000 to 150,000 clones; roughly 88% are singletons. What was sequenced was PBMCs. Receptors originate from a man between 18 and 29 years old in good health and CMV-seronegative. Both conserved end residues are part of each CDR3. D genes are given only for firm matches. The size entry is marked missing in some rows and otherwise reads once, few, many or a size class.

j_call,d_call,v_call,clone_size,cdr3_aa,cdr3_nt
TRBJ2-7,TRBD2,TRBV11-3,NA,CASSSSQLAGLSYEQYF,TGTGCCAGCAGCTCATCTCAGCTAGCGGGTCTCTCCTACGAGCAGTACTTC
TRBJ2-7,NA,TRBV27,NA,CASSKPDTTYEQYF,TGTGCCAGCAGCAAACCGGACACAACCTACGAGCAGTACTTC
TRBJ2-7,NA,TRBV28,NA,CASSYGSAPLDEQYF,TGTGCCAGCAGTTACGGTAGTGCGCCTCTGGACGAGCAGTACTTC
TRBJ2-7,TRBD1,TRBV11-2,once,CASSLDPRTGFWSSVEQYF,TGTGCCAGCAGCTTAGATCCGAGGACAGGGTTCTGGAGTAGCGTCGAGCAGTACTTC
TRBJ1-1,TRBD1,TRBV18,NA,CASSLDRENTEAFF,TGTGCCAGCTCCTTGGACAGGGAAAACACTGAAGCTTTCTTT
TRBJ1-4,NA,TRBV6-6,NA,CASSYGGLPTNEKLFF,TGTGCCAGCAGTTACGGAGGGCTGCCAACTAATGAAAAACTGTTTTTT
TRBJ1-1,NA,TRBV28,NA,CASSETGTPYTEAFF,TGTGCCAGCAGCGAGACCGGGACACCGTACACGGAAGCTTTCTTT
TRBJ1-1,TRBD1,TRBV6-5,NA,CASSYSTGEAFF,TGTGCCAGCAGTTACTCGACAGGGGAAGCTTTCTTT
TRBJ1-2,NA,TRBV19,NA,CASSIDVKTVPVDGYTF,TGTGCCAGTAGTATAGACGTAAAGACAGTCCCCGTTGACGGCTACACCTTC
TRBJ1-2,NA,TRBV7-9,NA,CASSPRTARSTNYGYTF,TGTGCCAGCAGCCCACGGACAGCCCGATCTACTAACTATGGCTACACCTTC
TRBJ1-3,TRBD1,TRBV5-4,NA,CASSYRDRGRIGNTIYF,TGTGCCAGCAGCTACCGGGACAGGGGGCGTATAGGAAACACCATATATTTT
TRBJ1-5,NA,TRBV28,once,CASSLTWRGNYQPQHF,TGTGCCAGCAGCCTCACCTGGCGGGGTAATTATCAGCCCCAGCATTTT
TRBJ1-1,TRBD1,TRBV5-6,NA,CASSLADRGFNTEAFF,TGTGCCAGCAGCTTGGCGGACAGGGGTTTTAACACTGAAGCTTTCTTT
TRBJ2-5,NA,TRBV5-1,NA,CASSLGQGAIVQETQYF,TGCGCCAGCAGCTTGGGTCAGGGCGCTATCGTACAAGAGACCCAGTACTTC
TRBJ2-7,TRBD1,TRBV29-1,NA,CSVGIDRGYEQYF,TGCAGCGTCGGAATCGACAGGGGATACGAGCAGTACTTC
TRBJ2-5,TRBD2,TRBV6-5,NA,CASSSPKRGGETQYF,TGTGCCAGCAGTTCCCCTAAGCGGGGGGGAGAGACCCAGTACTTC
TRBJ2-3,TRBD2,TRBV4-3,NA,CASSQDLAGGLDTQYF,TGCGCCAGCAGCCAAGATCTTGCGGGGGGATTAGATACGCAGTATTTT
TRBJ1-1,TRBD1,TRBV5-1,once,CASSVRKSRGRDTEAFF,TGCGCCAGCAGCGTCCGTAAGAGCAGGGGGCGCGACACTGAAGCTTTCTTT
TRBJ2-5,NA,TRBV30,NA,CAWTRRLRETQYF,TGTGCCTGGACCCGGAGATTGAGAGAGACCCAGTACTTC
TRBJ1-6,NA,TRBV5-1,few,CASSLGDNVNSPLHF,TGCGCCAGCAGCTTGGGTGACAATGTTAATTCACCCCTCCACTTT
TRBJ2-2,NA,TRBV28,NA,CASSWTANTGELFF,TGTGCCAGCAGTTGGACAGCGAACACCGGGGAGCTGTTTTTT
TRBJ1-1,TRBD1,TRBV6-5,NA,CASSYIRTGSNTEAFF,TGTGCCAGCAGTTACATACGGACAGGGAGTAACACTGAAGCTTTCTTT
TRBJ2-3,NA,TRBV25-1,NA,CASSESTDTQYF,TGTGCCAGCAGTGAATCGACAGATACGCAGTATTTT
TRBJ2-2,TRBD2,TRBV11-3,once,CASSLRASGSATGELFF,TGTGCCAGCAGCTTAAGGGCTAGCGGGAGTGCCACCGGGGAGCTGTTTTTT
TRBJ1-5,TRBD1,TRBV19,NA,CASSMSRGSNQPQHF,TGTGCCAGTAGTATGAGCAGGGGGAGCAATCAGCCCCAGCATTTT
TRBJ2-3,TRBD1,TRBV4-1,NA,CASSQGAQGPLQDTQYF,TGCGCCAGCAGCCAAGGGGCACAGGGGCCACTTCAGGATACGCAGTATTTT
TRBJ2-1,NA,TRBV27,NA,CASSLSQGYGEQFF,TGTGCCAGCAGTTTATCTCAGGGGTACGGTGAGCAGTTCTTC
TRBJ2-1,NA,TRBV5-1,once,CASSLDRRSSYNEQFF,TGCGCCAGCAGCTTGGACAGGCGATCGTCCTACAATGAGCAGTTCTTC
TRBJ2-1,TRBD2,TRBV29-1,NA,CSVEHFASGSYNEQFF,TGCAGCGTTGAACATTTCGCTAGCGGGTCCTACAATGAGCAGTTCTTC
TRBJ1-3,NA,TRBV19,NA,CASSIWQGVSGNTIYF,TGTGCCAGTAGTATATGGCAGGGTGTCTCTGGAAACACCATATATTTT
TRBJ2-3,TRBD2,TRBV2,NA,CASSEEAGVSTDTQYF,TGTGCCAGCAGTGAAGAAGCGGGAGTGAGTACAGATACGCAGTATTTT
TRBJ2-2,TRBD1,TRBV2,NA,CASRTGQTNTGELFF,TGTGCCAGCAGGACGGGACAGACGAACACCGGGGAGCTGTTTTTT